This TCR beta chain was observed in a study of cytomegalovirus exposure and HLA in healthy donors. This CDR3 region has 13 residues. V lost 6 bases and J 3 bases, leaving 11 bases between the germline ends. The V gene's germline CDR1 is MNHNY and CDR2 SVGAGI (reference sequence). The PCR contained 60 Vbeta and 13 Jbeta primers. The table came from immunoSEQ multiplex PCR; TCRdb's copy has only in-frame clones and leaves some out. The sample lists about 150,000 clones, roughly 77% seen once, with 3% to 4% in the top ten. The V and J genes are TRBV6-6 and TRBJ1-2; D is perhaps TRBD1 (6 bases). The specimen was PBMCs. This receptor was identified in a human donor in good health. The DNA for the CDR3 is TGTGCCAGCAGCCGGGGGGGCGACTATGGCTACACCTTC. Protein: CASSRGGDYGYTF.